The 11 T cell receptor beta chains below were found in one sample sequenced in a study of low-dose radiotherapy and immunotherapy resistance in tumors. Alpha and beta chains were covered, as first-strand cDNA relied on TRAV- and TRBV-specific primers. With a V-primer adapter and a constant-region primer, TCRs were amplified for 20 PCR cycles. TCRdb re-called the reads through MiXCR, storing one row per CDR3 protein. The repertoire holds fewer than 8,000 distinct CDR3 sequences, with about two thirds as singletons. These receptor sequences come from a human donor with advanced metastatic prostate, ovarian, gallbladder or colorectal cancer (not recorded which). This table probably holds off-target reads from a library built for another chain.

The chain carries TRBV5-1 and TRBJ1-2; D call uncertain. This CDR3 spans 13 amino acids. Trimming cost V 1 base and J 0 bases, with 4 bases left between them. CDR1 and CDR2 from the germline V gene are SGHRS and YFSETQ. The chain's CDR3 is CASSLSANYGYTF. For the CDR3, the DNA is TGCGCCAGCAGCTTGTCAGCTAACTATGGCTACACCTTC.

The chain employs TRBV5-4 and TRBJ2-5; D uncertain. The V end lost 1 base, the J end lost 3 bases, and 7 bases lay between the germline ends. Germline CDR1 SGHNT, CDR2 YYREEE (reference sequence). The CDR3 sequence is 13 residues long. Here the CDR3 reads CASSLSGKETQYF. As DNA, the CDR3 is TGTGCCAGCAGCTTGTCTGGTAAAGAGACCCAGTACTTC.

The chain recombines TRBV7-2 with TRBJ1-4, with D unresolved. Deletions cut 2 bases from V and 0 bases from J, with 4 bases between. Germline CDR1 SGHTA, CDR2 FQGNSA. This CDR3 has 14 residues. The CDR3 DNA sequence: TGTGCCAGCAGCTTACAATCAACTAATGAAAAACTGTTTTTT. Protein: CASSLQSTNEKLFF.

This sequence joins TRBV28 and TRBJ2-3; D unresolved. The V gene lost 3 bases and the J gene lost 1 base, with 8 bases spanning the gap. The CDR3 spans 14 residues. Looked up from germline, CDR1 is MDHEN and CDR2 is SYDVKM. As DNA, the CDR3 is TGTGCCAGCAGTTTTCTCTCCGGCACAGATACGCAGTATTTT. Amino acids: CASSFLSGTDTQYF.

The chain couples TRBV28 to TRBJ2-7; 8 nucleotides match TRBD2. The CDR3 extends over 16 amino acids. V trimming: 5 bases; J trimming: 3 bases; junction bases outside the gene matches: 12. Per the germline V gene, CDR1 is MDHEN and CDR2 is SYDVKM. The CDR3 reads CASSTPPGLDRYEQYF. CDR3 nucleotides: TGTGCCAGCAGTACACCGCCGGGACTAGATCGCTACGAGCAGTACTTC.

CDR3 coding DNA: TGCAGTGCTAGACCCCAGCGAACTATGACAGGAGGGCTGCGGGAGACCCAGTACTTC. Translated: CSARPQRTMTGGLRETQYF. This chain connects TRBV20-1 to TRBJ2-5; D assignment may be TRBD1 or TRBD2 (6 bases each). V shed 2 bases and J shed 5 bases, with 30 bases lying between them. The CDR3 runs to 19 residues. Per the germline V gene, CDR1 is DFQATT and CDR2 is SNEGSKA (reference sequence).

V is TRBV7-4 and J is TRBJ2-1; tentative D call: TRBD2 (5 bases). V lost 5 bases, J lost 0 bases, and 14 bases lay in between. The CDR3 is 16 residues long. Per the germline V gene, CDR1 is SGHVT and CDR2 is SQSDAQ. The CDR3 loop is CASSGSAISSYNEQFF. In DNA, the CDR3 is TGTGCCAGCAGCGGGAGCGCGATTAGCTCCTACAATGAGCAGTTCTTC.

The gene calls are TRBV30 and TRBJ2-3; D is possibly TRBD2 (5 bases). The CDR3 contains 14 residues. Trimming removed 7 bases from V and 0 bases from J, with 14 bases in between. Per germline, CDR1 GTSNPN and CDR2 SVGIG (reference sequence). The chain's CDR3 is CASPGSGSTDTQYF. Written as DNA, the CDR3 is TGTGCCTCGCCTGGAAGCGGAAGCACAGATACGCAGTATTTT.

The chain employs TRBV2 and TRBJ2-1; the D gene is possibly TRBD2 (6 bases). The germline V gene has CDR1 SNHLY and CDR2 FYNNEI. CDR3 length: 15 amino acids. Trimming removed 5 bases at V and 4 bases at J, with 15 bases between. As DNA, the CDR3 is TGTGCCAGCAGTATACGCGGGGTCTCTTACAATGAGCAGTTCTTC. Protein product: CASSIRGVSYNEQFF.

The chain recombines TRBV2 with TRBJ2-7; D is possibly TRBD1 (6 bases). The CDR3 is 11 residues long. Deletions cut 10 bases from V and 5 bases from J, with 12 bases between. CDR1 is SNHLY and CDR2 is FYNNEI in the germline V gene. The CDR3 sequence: CANTNRDEQYF. The DNA of the CDR3 is TGTGCCAACACCAACAGGGACGAGCAGTACTTC.

This chain uses TRBV26 with TRBJ2-1; TRBD2 was called by the table and not checked on the DNA. TRBV26 is annotated as a pseudogene. CDR3 length: 17 residues. The CDR3 bases are TGTGCCAGCAGCCGTGGACTAGCGGCTACGTCTCGGAATGAGCAGTTCTTC. Its translation: CASSRGLAATSRNEQFF.